The entry that follows covers one T cell receptor (beta chain) sequence. In the authors' workflow: The authors estimated nucleated cell counts from reference gene primer amplification. The table came from immunoSEQ multiplex PCR; TCRdb's copy has only in-frame clones and leaves some out. V, J and clone size are those of that table, while D and trimming were read from the DNA. Altogether 55,000 to 80,000 clones are present, 85% to 90% being singletons, with the ten largest covering roughly 9%. The CDR3 length is 18 residues. With 5 bases clipped from V and 2 bases from J, the junction kept 11 bases outside the gene matches. Germline V gene data show CDR1 as KGHSH and CDR2 as LQKENI. This record belongs to a study of blood T cell repertoires in COVID-19. Study-level information: The origin of the acute and convalescent COVID-19 samples was the United States, Italy and Spain. T cells, B-cell-depleted T cells, or PBMCs provided the cDNA or gDNA that served as material.

The specimen sequenced was peripheral blood. This receptor was obtained from an older man with acute or convalescent COVID-19. The J gene is TRBJ2-5, the V gene TRBV18, with TRBD2 matching 13 bases. The CDR3 nucleotides are TGTGCCAGCTCAACTGGGACTAGCGGGAACTTTCTTCAAGAGACCCAGTACTTC. It translates to CASSTGTSGNFLQETQYF.